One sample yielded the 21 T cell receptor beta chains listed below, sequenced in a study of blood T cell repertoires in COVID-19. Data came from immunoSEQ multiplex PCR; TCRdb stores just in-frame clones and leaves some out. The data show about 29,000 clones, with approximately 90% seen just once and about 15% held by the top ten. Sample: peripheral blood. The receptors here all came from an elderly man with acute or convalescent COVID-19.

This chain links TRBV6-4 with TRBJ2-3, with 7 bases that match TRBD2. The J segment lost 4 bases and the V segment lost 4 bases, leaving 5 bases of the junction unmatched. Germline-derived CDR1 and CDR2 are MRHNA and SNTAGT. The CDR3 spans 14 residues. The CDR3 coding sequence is TGTGCCAGCAGTGCTGGGGGAGGGTCAGATACGCAGTATTTT. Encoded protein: CASSAGGGSDTQYF.

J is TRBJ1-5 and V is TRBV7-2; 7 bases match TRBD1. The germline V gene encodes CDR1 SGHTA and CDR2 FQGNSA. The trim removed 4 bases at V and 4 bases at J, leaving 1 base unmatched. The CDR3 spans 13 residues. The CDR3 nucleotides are TGTGCCAGCAGCTCGACAGGGAATCAGCCCCAGCATTTT. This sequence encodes CASSSTGNQPQHF.

The DNA for the CDR3 is TGTGCCAGCAGATCAGGGGTGGTCAGCTACAATGAGCAGTTCTTC. Its protein product is CASRSGVVSYNEQFF. V gene TRBV5-8 combines with J gene TRBJ2-1; D may be TRBD1 (6 bases). Per germline, CDR1 SGHTS and CDR2 YDEGEE. With 5 bases removed from V and 3 bases from J, the gap between germline ends came to 15 bases. This CDR3 is 15 amino acids long.

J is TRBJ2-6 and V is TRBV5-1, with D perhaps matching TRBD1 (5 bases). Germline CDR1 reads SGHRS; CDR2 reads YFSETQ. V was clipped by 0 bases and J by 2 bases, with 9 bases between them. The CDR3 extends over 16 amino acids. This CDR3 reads CASSLDEGAGANVLTF. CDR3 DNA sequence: TGCGCCAGCAGCTTGGACGAAGGGGCTGGGGCCAACGTCCTGACTTTC.

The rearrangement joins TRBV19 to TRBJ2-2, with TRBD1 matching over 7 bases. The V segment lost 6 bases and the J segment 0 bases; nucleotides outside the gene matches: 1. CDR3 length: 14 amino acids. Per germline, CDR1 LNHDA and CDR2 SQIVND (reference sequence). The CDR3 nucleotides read TGTGCCAGTAGGGGGACAGCGAACACCGGGGAGCTGTTTTTT. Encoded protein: CASRGTANTGELFF.

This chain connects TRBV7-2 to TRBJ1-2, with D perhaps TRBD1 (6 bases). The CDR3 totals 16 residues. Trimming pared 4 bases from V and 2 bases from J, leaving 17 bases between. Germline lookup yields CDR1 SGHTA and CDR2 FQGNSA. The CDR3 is CASSSGVGGRNYGYTF. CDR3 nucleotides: TGTGCCAGCAGCTCGGGTGTGGGGGGGCGGAACTATGGCTACACCTTC.

The CDR3 reads CASNGVDPNSYEQYF. CDR3 nucleotides: TGTGCCAGCAACGGGGTGGACCCGAACTCCTACGAGCAGTACTTC. The rearrangement joins TRBV28 to TRBJ2-7; weak D call: TRBD2 (5 bases). Germline CDR1 reads MDHEN; CDR2 reads SYDVKM. V was clipped by 7 bases and J by 0 bases, with 16 bases between them. This CDR3 is 15 amino acids long.

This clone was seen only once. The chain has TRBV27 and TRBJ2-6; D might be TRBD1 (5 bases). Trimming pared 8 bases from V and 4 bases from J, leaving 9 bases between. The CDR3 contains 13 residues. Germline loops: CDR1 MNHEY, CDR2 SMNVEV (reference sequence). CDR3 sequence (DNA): TGTGCCAGCGGCAGACAGGGGGCCAACGTCCTGACTTTC. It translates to CASGRQGANVLTF. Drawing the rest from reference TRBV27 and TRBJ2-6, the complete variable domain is EAQVTQNPRYLITVTGKKLTVTCSQNMNHEYMSWYRQDPGLGLRQIYYSMNVEVTDKGDVPEGYKVSRKEKRNFPLILESPSPNQTSLYFCASGRQGANVLTFGAGSRLTVL.

The CDR3 region is CASRTSGDYEQYF. The CDR3, as DNA: TGCGCCAGCCGGACTAGCGGGGACTACGAGCAGTACTTC. The chain couples TRBV5-1 to TRBJ2-7, with 12 bases matching TRBD2. The CDR3 length is 13 residues. The germline V gene encodes CDR1 SGHRS and CDR2 YFSETQ. After removal of 7 bases from V and 3 bases from J, the junction contained 2 bases not matched to a gene.

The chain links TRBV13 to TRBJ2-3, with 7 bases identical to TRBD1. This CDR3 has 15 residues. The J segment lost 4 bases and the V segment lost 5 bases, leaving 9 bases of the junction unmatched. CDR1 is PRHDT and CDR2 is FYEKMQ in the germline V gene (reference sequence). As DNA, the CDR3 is TGTGCCAGCAGCCTAAAACAACAGGGGCCAGATACGCAGTATTTT. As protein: CASSLKQQGPDTQYF.

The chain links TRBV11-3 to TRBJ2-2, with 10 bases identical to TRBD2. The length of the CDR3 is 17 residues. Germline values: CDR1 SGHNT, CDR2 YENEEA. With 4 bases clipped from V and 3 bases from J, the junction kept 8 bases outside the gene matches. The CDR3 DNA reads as TGTGCCAGCAGCTCTAATAGCGGGGGGCCCTACACCGGGGAGCTGTTTTTT. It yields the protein CASSSNSGGPYTGELFF.

The CDR3 nucleotides are TGTGCCAGCAGCTTACTAGCGGGGGGGAGTGAGCAGTTCTTC. This sequence encodes CASSLLAGGSEQFF. V and J are TRBV7-9 and TRBJ2-1; 12 nucleotides agree with TRBD2. V gave up 2 bases and J gave up 9 bases; unmatched junction bases: 2. The V gene's germline CDR1 is SEHNR and CDR2 FQNEAQ (reference sequence). The CDR3 sequence is 14 residues long.

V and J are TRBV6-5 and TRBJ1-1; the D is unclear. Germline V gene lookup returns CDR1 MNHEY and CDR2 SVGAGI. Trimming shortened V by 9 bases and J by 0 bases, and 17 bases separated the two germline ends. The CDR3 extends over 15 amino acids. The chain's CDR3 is CASSLKPVVNTEAFF. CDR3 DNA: TGTGCCAGTTCTCTAAAGCCGGTGGTGAACACTGAAGCTTTCTTT.

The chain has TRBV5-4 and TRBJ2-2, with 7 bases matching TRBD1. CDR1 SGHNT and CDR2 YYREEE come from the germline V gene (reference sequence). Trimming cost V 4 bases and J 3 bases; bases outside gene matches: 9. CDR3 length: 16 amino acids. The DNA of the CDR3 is TGTGCCAGCAGCCCTACACCGGACAGGTACACCGGGGAGCTGTTTTTT. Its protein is CASSPTPDRYTGELFF.

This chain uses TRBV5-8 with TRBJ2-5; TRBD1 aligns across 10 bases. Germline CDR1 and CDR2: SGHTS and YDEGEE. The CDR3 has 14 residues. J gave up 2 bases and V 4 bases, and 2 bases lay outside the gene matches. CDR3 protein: CASSADRGQETQYF. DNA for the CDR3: TGTGCCAGCAGCGCGGACAGGGGGCAAGAGACCCAGTACTTC. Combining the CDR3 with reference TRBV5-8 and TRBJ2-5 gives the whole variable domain EAGVTQSPTHLIKTRGQQATLRCSPISGHTSVYWYQQALGLGLQFLLWYDEGEERNRGNFPPRFSGRQFPNYSSELNVNALELEDSALYLCASSADRGQETQYFGPGTRLLVL.

The CDR3 region is CASSRTGGASETQYF. For the CDR3, the DNA is TGTGCCAGCAGCCGGACAGGGGGCGCTTCAGAGACCCAGTACTTC. The rearrangement links TRBV3-1 (or the pseudogene TRBV3-2) to TRBJ2-5; 11 nucleotides align to TRBD1. V trimming: 4 bases; J trimming: 4 bases; junction bases outside the gene matches: 5. The CDR3 is 15 amino acids. Germline CDR1 is LGHDT and CDR2 is YNNKEL (reference sequence).

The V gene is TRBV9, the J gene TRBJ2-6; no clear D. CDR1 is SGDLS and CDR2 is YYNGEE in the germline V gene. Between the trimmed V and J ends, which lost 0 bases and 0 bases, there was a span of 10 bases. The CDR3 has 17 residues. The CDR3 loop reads CASSVVGSTSGANVLTF. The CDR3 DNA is TGTGCCAGCAGCGTAGTGGGCTCCACCTCTGGGGCCAACGTCCTGACTTTC.

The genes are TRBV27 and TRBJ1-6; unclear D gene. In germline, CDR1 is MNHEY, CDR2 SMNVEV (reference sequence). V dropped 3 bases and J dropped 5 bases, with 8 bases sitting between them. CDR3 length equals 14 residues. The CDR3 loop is CASSFRSNNSPLHF. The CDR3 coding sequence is TGTGCCAGCAGTTTTAGAAGTAATAATTCACCCCTCCACTTT.

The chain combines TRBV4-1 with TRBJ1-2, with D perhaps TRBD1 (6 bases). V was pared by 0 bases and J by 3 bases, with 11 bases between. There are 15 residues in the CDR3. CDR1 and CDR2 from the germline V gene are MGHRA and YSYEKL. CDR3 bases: TGCGCCAGCAGCCAAGAGGGGGGGCTATACTATGGCTACACCTTC. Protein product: CASSQEGGLYYGYTF.

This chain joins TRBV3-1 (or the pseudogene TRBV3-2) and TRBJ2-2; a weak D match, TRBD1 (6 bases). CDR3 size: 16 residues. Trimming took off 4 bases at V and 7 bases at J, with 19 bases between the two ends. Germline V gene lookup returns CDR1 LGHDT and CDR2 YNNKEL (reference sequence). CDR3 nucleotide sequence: TGTGCCAGCAGCCCCTCCGGGACACCGCCCGGCGGGGAGCTGTTTTTT. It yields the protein CASSPSGTPPGGELFF.

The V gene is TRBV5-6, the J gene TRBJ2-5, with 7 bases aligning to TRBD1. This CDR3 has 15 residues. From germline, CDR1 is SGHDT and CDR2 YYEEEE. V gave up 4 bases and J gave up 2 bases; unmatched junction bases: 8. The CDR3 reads CASSHPRQGQETQYF. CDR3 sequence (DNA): TGTGCCAGCAGCCATCCTCGACAGGGACAAGAGACCCAGTACTTC.